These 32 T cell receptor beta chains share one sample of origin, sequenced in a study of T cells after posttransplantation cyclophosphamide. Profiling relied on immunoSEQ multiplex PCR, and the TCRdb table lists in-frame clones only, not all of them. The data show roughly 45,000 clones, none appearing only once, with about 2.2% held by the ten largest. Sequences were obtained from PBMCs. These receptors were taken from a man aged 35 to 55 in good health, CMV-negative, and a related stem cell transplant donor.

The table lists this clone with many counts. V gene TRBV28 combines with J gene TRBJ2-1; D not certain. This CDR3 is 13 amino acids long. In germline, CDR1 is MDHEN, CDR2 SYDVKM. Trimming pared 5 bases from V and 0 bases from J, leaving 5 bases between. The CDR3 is CASSPRSYNEQFF. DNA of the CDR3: TGTGCCAGCAGTCCCCGCTCCTACAATGAGCAGTTCTTC.

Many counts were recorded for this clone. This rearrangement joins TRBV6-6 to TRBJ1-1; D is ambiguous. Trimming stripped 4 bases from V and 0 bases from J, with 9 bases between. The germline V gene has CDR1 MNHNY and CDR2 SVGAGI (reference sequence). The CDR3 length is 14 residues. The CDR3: CASSSWEMNTEAFF. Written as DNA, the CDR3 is TGTGCCAGCAGTTCGTGGGAGATGAACACTGAAGCTTTCTTT.

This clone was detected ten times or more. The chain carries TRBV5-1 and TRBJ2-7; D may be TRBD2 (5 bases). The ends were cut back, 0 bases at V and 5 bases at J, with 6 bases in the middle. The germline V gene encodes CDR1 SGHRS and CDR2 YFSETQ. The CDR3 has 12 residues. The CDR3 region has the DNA TGCGCCAGCAGCTTGGTCGGGGACGAGCAGTACTTC. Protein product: CASSLVGDEQYF.

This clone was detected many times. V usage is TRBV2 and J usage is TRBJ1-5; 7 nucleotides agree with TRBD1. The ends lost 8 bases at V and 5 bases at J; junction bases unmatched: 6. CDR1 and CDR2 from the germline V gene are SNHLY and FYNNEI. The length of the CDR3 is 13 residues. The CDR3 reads CASARGEHQPQHF. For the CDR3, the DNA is TGTGCCAGCGCCAGGGGGGAACATCAGCCCCAGCATTTT.

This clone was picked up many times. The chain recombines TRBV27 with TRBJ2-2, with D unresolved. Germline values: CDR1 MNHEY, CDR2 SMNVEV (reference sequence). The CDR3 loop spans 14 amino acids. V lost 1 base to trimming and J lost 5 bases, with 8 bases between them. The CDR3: CASSLFLETGELFF. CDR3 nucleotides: TGTGCCAGCAGTTTATTCCTAGAAACCGGGGAGCTGTTTTTT.

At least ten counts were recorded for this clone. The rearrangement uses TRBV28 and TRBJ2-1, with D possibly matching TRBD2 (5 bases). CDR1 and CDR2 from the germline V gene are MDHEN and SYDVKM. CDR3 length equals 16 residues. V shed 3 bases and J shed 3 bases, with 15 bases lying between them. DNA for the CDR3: TGTGCCAGCAGTTTTTTGACCTTCCGGGGCTACAATGAGCAGTTCTTC. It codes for CASSFLTFRGYNEQFF.

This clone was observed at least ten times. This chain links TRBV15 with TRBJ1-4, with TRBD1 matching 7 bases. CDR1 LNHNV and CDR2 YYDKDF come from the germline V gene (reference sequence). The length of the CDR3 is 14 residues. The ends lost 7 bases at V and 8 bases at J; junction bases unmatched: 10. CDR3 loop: CATTHTGVEEKLFF. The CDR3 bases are TGTGCCACCACCCATACAGGGGTAGAAGAAAAACTGTTTTTT. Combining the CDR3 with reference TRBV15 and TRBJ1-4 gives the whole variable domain DAMVIQNPRYQVTQFGKPVTLSCSQTLNHNVMYWYQQKSSQAPKLLFHYYDKDFNNEADTPDNFQSRRPNTSFCFLDIRSPGLGDTAMYLCATTHTGVEEKLFFGSGTQLSVL.

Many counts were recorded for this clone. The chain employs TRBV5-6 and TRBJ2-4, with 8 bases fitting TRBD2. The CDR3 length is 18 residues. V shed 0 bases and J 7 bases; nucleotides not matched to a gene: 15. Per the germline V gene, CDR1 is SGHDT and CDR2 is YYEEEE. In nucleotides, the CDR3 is TGTGCCAGCAGCTTGGTTGGGACGGCCGGGACTAGGGGGAACATTCAGTACTTC. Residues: CASSLVGTAGTRGNIQYF.

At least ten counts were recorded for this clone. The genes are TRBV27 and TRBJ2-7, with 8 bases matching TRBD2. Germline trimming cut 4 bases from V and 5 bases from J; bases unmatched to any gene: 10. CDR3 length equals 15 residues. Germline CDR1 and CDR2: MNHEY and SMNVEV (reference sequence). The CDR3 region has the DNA TGTGCCAGCAGTTCCTATAGCGGGAAAAGCGACGAGCAGTACTTC. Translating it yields CASSSYSGKSDEQYF.

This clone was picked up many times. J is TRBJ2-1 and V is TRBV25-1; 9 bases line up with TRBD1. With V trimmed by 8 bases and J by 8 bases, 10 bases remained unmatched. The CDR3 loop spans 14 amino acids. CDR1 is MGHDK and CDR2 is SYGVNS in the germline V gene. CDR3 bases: TGTGCCAGCGAGGACAGGGGCGGGGGTGATGAGCAGTTCTTC. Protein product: CASEDRGGGDEQFF.

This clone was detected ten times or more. The CDR3 reads CASSGTSGSSYNEQFF. The DNA for the CDR3 is TGCGCCAGCAGCGGGACTAGCGGAAGCTCCTACAATGAGCAGTTCTTC. The rearrangement links TRBV10-2 to TRBJ2-1, with TRBD2 identical over 11 bases. Germline V gene data show CDR1 as WSHSY and CDR2 as SAAADI. The CDR3 has 16 residues. Unmatched junction bases numbered 4, after V lost 6 bases and J lost 0 bases.

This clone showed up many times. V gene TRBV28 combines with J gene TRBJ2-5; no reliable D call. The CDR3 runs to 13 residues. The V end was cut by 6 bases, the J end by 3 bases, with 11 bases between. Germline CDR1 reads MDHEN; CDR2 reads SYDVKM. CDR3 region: CASRRHSEETQYF. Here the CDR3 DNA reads TGTGCCAGCAGAAGACATTCAGAAGAGACCCAGTACTTC.

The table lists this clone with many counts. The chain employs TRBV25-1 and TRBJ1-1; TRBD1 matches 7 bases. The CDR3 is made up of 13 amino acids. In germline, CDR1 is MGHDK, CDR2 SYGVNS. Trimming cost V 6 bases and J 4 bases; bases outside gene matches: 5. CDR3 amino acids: CASSVQGITEAFF. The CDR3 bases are TGTGCCAGCAGCGTACAGGGGATCACTGAAGCTTTCTTT.

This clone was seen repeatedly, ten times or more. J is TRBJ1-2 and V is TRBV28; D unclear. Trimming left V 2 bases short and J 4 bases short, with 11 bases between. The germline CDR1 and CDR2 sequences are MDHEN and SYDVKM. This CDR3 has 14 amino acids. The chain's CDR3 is CASSLMGWAYGYTF. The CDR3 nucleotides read TGTGCCAGCAGTTTAATGGGTTGGGCCTATGGCTACACCTTC.

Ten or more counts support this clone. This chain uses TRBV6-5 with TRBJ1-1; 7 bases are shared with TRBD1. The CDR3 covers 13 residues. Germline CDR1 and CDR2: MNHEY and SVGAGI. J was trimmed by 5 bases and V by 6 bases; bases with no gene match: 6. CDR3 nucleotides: TGTGCCAGCAGCACAGGGGCCGGGACTGAAGCTTTCTTT. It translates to CASSTGAGTEAFF.

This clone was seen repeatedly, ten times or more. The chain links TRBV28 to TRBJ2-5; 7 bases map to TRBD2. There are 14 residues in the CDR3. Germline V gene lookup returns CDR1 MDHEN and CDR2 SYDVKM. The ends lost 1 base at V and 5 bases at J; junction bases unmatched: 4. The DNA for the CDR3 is TGTGCCAGCAGTTTATCGGGGGGATTGGAGACCCAGTACTTC. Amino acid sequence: CASSLSGGLETQYF.

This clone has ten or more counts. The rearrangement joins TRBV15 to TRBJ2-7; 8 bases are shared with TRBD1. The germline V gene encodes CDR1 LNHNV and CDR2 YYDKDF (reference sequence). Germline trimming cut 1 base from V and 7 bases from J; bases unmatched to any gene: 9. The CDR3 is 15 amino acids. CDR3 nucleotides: TGTGCCACCAGCAGAGGGGCACAGGGGGTAGGGGAGCAGTACTTC. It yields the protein CATSRGAQGVGEQYF.

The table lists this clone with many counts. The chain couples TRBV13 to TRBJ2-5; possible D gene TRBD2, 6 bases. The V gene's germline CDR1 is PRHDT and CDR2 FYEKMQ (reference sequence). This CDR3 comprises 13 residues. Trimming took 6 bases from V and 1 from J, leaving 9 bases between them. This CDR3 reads CASSDSGQETQYF. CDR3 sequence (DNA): TGTGCCAGCAGTGATAGCGGCCAAGAGACCCAGTACTTC. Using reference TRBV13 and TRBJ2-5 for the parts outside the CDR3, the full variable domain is AAGVIQSPRHLIKEKRETATLKCYPIPRHDTVYWYQQGPGQDPQFLISFYEKMQSDKGSIPDRFSAQQFSDYHSELNMSSLELGDSALYFCASSDSGQETQYFGPGTRLLVL.

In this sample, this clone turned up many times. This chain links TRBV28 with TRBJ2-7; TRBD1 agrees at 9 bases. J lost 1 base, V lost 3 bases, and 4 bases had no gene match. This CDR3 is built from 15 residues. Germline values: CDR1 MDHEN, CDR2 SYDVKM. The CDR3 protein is CASSFRDRDSYEQYF. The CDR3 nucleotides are TGTGCCAGCAGTTTCCGGGACAGGGATTCCTACGAGCAGTACTTC.

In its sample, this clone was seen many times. CDR3 in DNA: TGCGCCAGCAGCTTGCCAGGACTGACTAATGAAAAACTGTTTTTT. Protein: CASSLPGLTNEKLFF. The chain uses TRBV5-1 and TRBJ1-4; unclear D gene. The CDR3 extends over 15 amino acids. V was pared by 1 base and J by 2 bases, with 9 bases between. CDR1 and CDR2 (germline): SGHRS, YFSETQ.

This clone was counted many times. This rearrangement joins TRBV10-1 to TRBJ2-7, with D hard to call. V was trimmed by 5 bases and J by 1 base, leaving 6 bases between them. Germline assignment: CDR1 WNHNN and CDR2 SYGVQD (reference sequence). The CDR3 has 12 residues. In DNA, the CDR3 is TGCGCCAGCAGTACTAAGTCCTACGAGCAGTACTTC. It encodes CASSTKSYEQYF.

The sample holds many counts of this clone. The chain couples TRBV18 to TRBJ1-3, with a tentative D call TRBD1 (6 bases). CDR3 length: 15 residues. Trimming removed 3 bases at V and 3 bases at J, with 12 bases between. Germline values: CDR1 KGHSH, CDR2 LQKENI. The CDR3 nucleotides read TGTGCCAGCTCACCCTCAGGGGTGTTTGGAAACACCATATATTTT. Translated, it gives CASSPSGVFGNTIYF.

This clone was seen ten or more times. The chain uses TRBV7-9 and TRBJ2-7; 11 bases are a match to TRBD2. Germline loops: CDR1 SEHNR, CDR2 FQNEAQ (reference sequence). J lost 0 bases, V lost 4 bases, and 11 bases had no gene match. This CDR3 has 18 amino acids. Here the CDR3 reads CASSSHGTSGTSSYEQYF. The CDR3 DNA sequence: TGTGCCAGCAGCTCACACGGGACTAGCGGTACCTCCTCCTACGAGCAGTACTTC.

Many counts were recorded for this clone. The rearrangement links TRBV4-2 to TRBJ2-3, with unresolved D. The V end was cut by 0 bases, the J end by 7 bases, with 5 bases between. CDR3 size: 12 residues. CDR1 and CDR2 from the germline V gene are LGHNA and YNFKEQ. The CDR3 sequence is CASSQDHYTQYF. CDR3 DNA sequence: TGTGCCAGCAGCCAAGACCACTATACGCAGTATTTT.

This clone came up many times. CDR3 residues: CASIGRGQGGYTF. The CDR3 nucleotides read TGTGCCAGCATAGGAAGGGGGCAAGGTGGCTACACCTTC. The V call is TRBV27, the J call TRBJ1-2, with TRBD1 matching 7 bases. Unmatched junction bases numbered 9, after V lost 7 bases and J lost 7 bases. Germline V lookup: CDR1 MNHEY, CDR2 SMNVEV (reference sequence). CDR3 size: 13 residues.

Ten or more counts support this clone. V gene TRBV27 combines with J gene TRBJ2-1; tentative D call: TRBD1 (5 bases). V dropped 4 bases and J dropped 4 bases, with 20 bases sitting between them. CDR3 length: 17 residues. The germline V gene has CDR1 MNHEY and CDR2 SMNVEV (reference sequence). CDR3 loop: CASSSDLGVPAYNEQFF. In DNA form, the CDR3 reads TGTGCCAGCAGTTCAGATCTAGGGGTCCCCGCTTACAATGAGCAGTTCTTC.

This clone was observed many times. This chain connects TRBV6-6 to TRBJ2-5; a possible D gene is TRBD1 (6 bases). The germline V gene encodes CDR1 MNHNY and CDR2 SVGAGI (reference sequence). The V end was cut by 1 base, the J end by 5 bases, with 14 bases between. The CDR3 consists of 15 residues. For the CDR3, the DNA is TGTGCCAGCAGTTACTATGCAGGGGTCGATGAGACCCAGTACTTC. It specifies CASSYYAGVDETQYF.

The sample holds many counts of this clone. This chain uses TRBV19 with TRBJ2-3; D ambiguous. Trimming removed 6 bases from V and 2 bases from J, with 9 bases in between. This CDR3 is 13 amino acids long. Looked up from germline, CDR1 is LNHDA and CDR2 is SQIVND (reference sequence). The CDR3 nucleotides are TGTGCCAGTAGGCGGAGCCTCACAGATACGCAGTATTTT. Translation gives CASRRSLTDTQYF.

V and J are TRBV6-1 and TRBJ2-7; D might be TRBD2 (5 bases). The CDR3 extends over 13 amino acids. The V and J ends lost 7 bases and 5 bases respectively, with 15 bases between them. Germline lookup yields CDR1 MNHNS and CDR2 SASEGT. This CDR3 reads CASTSGSRNEQYF. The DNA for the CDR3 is TGTGCCAGCACCTCGGGATCCCGAAACGAGCAGTACTTC.

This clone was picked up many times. For the CDR3, the DNA is TGTGCCAGTACCACACCGGGGGGGGCGTCTTGTTTGGGATCCCATAGCACAGATACGCAGTATTTT. The encoded protein is CASTTPGGASCLGSHSTDTQYF. The chain couples TRBV19 to TRBJ2-3; 8 bases map to TRBD2. V lost 7 bases and J lost 0; bases outside the gene matches: 27. Per germline, CDR1 LNHDA and CDR2 SQIVND (reference sequence). The CDR3 runs to 22 residues.

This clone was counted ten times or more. The CDR3 nucleotides read TGTGCCAGCACCATTGTCCACAGGAGCTCCTACGAGCAGTACTTC. Its translation: CASTIVHRSSYEQYF. The V call is TRBV6-1, the J call TRBJ2-7; weak D call: TRBD1 (5 bases). The V end lost 7 bases, the J end lost 0 bases, and 16 bases lay between the germline ends. Per germline, CDR1 MNHNS and CDR2 SASEGT. The length of the CDR3 is 15 residues.

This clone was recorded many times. The CDR3: CASSLVGGRGYNEQFF. CDR3 bases: TGTGCCAGCAGCTTAGTAGGCGGGAGGGGCTACAATGAGCAGTTCTTC. The rearrangement links TRBV7-8 to TRBJ2-1, with 9 bases that match TRBD2. The ends lost 1 base at V and 3 bases at J; junction bases unmatched: 4. The CDR3 extends over 16 amino acids. Germline V CDR1 and CDR2: SGHVS, FQNEAQ.